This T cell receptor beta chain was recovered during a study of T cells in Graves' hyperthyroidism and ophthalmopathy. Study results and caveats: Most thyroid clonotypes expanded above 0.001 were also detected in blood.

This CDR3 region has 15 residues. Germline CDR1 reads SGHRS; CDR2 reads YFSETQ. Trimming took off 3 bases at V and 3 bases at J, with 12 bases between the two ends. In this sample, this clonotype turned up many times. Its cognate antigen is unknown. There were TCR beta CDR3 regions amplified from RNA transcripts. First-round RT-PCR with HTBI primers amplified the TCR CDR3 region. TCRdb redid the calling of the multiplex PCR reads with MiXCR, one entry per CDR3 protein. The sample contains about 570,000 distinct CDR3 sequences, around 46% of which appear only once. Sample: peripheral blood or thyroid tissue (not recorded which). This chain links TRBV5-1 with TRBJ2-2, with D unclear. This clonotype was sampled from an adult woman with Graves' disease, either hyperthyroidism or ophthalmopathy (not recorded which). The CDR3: CASSSDLQYTGELFF. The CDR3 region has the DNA TGCGCCAGCAGCTCGGATCTTCAATACACCGGGGAGCTGTTTTTT. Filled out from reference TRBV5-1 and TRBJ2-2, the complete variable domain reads KAGVTQTPRYLIKTRGQQVTLSCSPISGHRSVSWYQQTPGQGLQFLFEYFSETQRNKGNFPGRFSGRQFSNSRSEMNVSTLELGDSALYLCASSSDLQYTGELFFGEGSRLTVL.